The rows below give T cell receptor beta chains drawn from one sample of a study of shared clonotypes between healthy human individuals. TCRdb's table, derived via immunoSEQ multiplex PCR, lists solely in-frame clones and lacks some. The sample has about 380,000 clones; about 96% are singletons. The sample comprised memory CD8+ T cells sorted from blood. These receptors all come from a man younger than 45 in good health. The CDR3 runs from the conserved cysteine through the conserved F or W. The order of the fields is J gene, CDR3 length, clone size, V gene, D gene, CDR3 DNA, CDR3 protein. D genes are given only for firm matches. The listing skips clone size in some rows; elsewhere it reads once, few, many or a size class.

TRBJ2-2 | 16 | NA | TRBV30 | NA | TGTGCCTGGAGTTGGTACCGAACAGGGCGCACCGGGGAGCTGTTTTTT | CAWSWYRTGRTGELFF
TRBJ2-7 | 14 | NA | TRBV27 | NA | TGTGCCAGCAGTTTTGGGGCAGGATCCTACGAGCAGTACTTC | CASSFGAGSYEQYF
TRBJ1-3 | 13 | NA | TRBV6-1 | NA | TGTGCCAGCACTCCGGCGGGTGGAAACACCATATATTTT | CASTPAGGNTIYF
TRBJ2-1 | 16 | NA | TRBV18 | TRBD2 | TGTGCCAGCTCGCTGCAGATAGCGGGAACCTACAATGAGCAGTTCTTC | CASSLQIAGTYNEQFF
TRBJ2-1 | 12 | NA | TRBV7-9 | NA | TGTGCCAGCAGCTCAGGTTGGGATGAGCAGTTCTTC | CASSSGWDEQFF
TRBJ2-2 | 13 | NA | TRBV19 | NA | TGTGCCAGTAAAGGGCCGAACACCGGGGAGCTGTTTTTT | CASKGPNTGELFF
TRBJ2-1 | 14 | once | TRBV5-1 | NA | TGCGCCAGCAGCATGGATCATAGGGGCAATGAGCAGTTCTTC | CASSMDHRGNEQFF
TRBJ1-1 | 17 | NA | TRBV5-1 | TRBD1 | TGCGCCAGCAGCTTGCTTGCGGGACAGGGTGGGAACACTGAAGCTTTCTTT | CASSLLAGQGGNTEAFF
TRBJ2-7 | 13 | NA | TRBV18 | NA | TGTGCCAGCTCACCAACAGAGGGCTACGAGCAGTACTTC | CASSPTEGYEQYF
TRBJ2-2 | 14 | NA | TRBV27 | NA | TGTGCCAGCAGGCATACAGGGTACACCGGGGAGCTGTTTTTT | CASRHTGYTGELFF
TRBJ1-2 | 13 | NA | TRBV28 | NA | TGTGCCAGCACCGCTGCGGGGGAATCTGGCTACACCTTC | CASTAAGESGYTF
TRBJ2-1 | 14 | once | TRBV6-6 | TRBD2 | TGTGCCAGCAAACCAGCGGGAGGGATGAATGAGCAGTTCTTC | CASKPAGGMNEQFF
TRBJ2-7 | 14 | NA | TRBV11-2 | TRBD2 | TGTGCCAGCAGTTCCGGGACTAGCGCCTACGAGCAGTACTTC | CASSSGTSAYEQYF
TRBJ1-1 | 13 | NA | TRBV10-2 | TRBD1 | TGCGCCACCAAGGACAGGGAGAACACTGAAGCTTTCTTT | CATKDRENTEAFF
TRBJ2-6 | 15 | NA | TRBV7-8 | NA | TGTGCCAGCAGCTTTAGGTTGTGGGGGGTCAACGTCCTGACTTTC | CASSFRLWGVNVLTF
TRBJ1-3 | 14 | few | TRBV30 | NA | TGTGCCTGGAGTGTATGGGTCTCTGGAAACACCATATATTTT | CAWSVWVSGNTIYF
TRBJ2-1 | 14 | NA | TRBV19 | NA | TGTGCCAGTAGTACACCACCGACTAGCAATGAGCAGTTCTTC | CASSTPPTSNEQFF
TRBJ2-7 | 14 | NA | TRBV18 | TRBD2 | TGTGCCAGCTCACCACTAGCGGGAAATTCCGAGCAGTACTTC | CASSPLAGNSEQYF
TRBJ1-4 | 14 | NA | TRBV6-1 | NA | TGTGCCAGCAGTGACAGGGCTACTAATGAAAAACTGTTTTTT | CASSDRATNEKLFF
TRBJ2-3 | 12 | NA | TRBV28 | NA | TGTGCCAGCAGTTTATCGGCAGATACGCAGTATTTT | CASSLSADTQYF
TRBJ2-7 | 14 | NA | TRBV21-1 | NA | TGTGCCAGCAGCAAACGGACAGGGGAGTACGAGCAGTACTTC | CASSKRTGEYEQYF
TRBJ2-1 | 17 | NA | TRBV4-1 | TRBD1 | TGCGCCAGCAGCCCAACAGGGGGCCCCCCCGCCTTGAATGAGCAGTTCTTC | CASSPTGGPPALNEQFF
TRBJ1-1 | 13 | NA | TRBV30 | NA | TGTGCCTGGAGTTACGGACAGCACACTGAAGCTTTCTTT | CAWSYGQHTEAFF
TRBJ2-2 | 14 | NA | TRBV30 | NA | TGTGCCTGGAGTGCGCGTAGGACCCCCGGGGAGCTGTTTTTT | CAWSARRTPGELFF
TRBJ2-1 | 16 | NA | TRBV5-1 | TRBD2 | TGCGCCAGCAGCTCGACGGGAGGGGGTCTCAACAATGAGCAGTTCTTC | CASSSTGGGLNNEQFF
TRBJ1-5 | 18 | NA | TRBV6-7 | TRBD1 | TGTGCCAGCAGTTACCCGAAGGACAGGGGGAAGGCCAATCAGCCCCAGCATTTT | CASSYPKDRGKANQPQHF
TRBJ2-4 | 18 | NA | TRBV7-9 | NA | TGTGCCAGCAGCTTACCGACGTCCGGACAGCTAGCCAAAAACATTCAGTACTTC | CASSLPTSGQLAKNIQYF
TRBJ1-3 | 15 | NA | TRBV5-4 | TRBD1 | TGTGCCAGCAGCCTTGCAGGGGGCTCTGGAAACACCATATATTTT | CASSLAGGSGNTIYF
TRBJ2-5 | 16 | NA | TRBV6-5 | NA | TGTGCCAGCAGTTACTCGATTTACGGCGCAGGGGAGACCCAGTACTTC | CASSYSIYGAGETQYF
TRBJ1-2 | 14 | NA | TRBV14 | NA | TGTGCCAGCAGCCAAGTCGATCGAGGGCGAGGCTACACCTTC | CASSQVDRGRGYTF
TRBJ2-4 | 16 | NA | TRBV6-1 | NA | TGTGCCAGCAGTGAAGCCCCTTCACTAGCCAAAAACATTCAGTACTTC | CASSEAPSLAKNIQYF
TRBJ2-1 | 13 | NA | TRBV29-1 | NA | TGCAGCGTTGAACCGGATTCCTACAATGAGCAGTTCTTC | CSVEPDSYNEQFF
TRBJ2-3 | 18 | NA | TRBV14 | NA | TGTGCCAGCAGCCCCCAGACCCTAGCGTCCTTCAGGATAGATACGCAGTATTTT | CASSPQTLASFRIDTQYF
TRBJ1-2 | 14 | NA | TRBV28 | TRBD1 | TGTGCCAGCAGTCCACCACAGGGGTTACGAGGCTACACCTTC | CASSPPQGLRGYTF
TRBJ2-1 | 11 | NA | TRBV5-4 | NA | TGTGCCAGCAGCCTTTACAATGAGCAGTTCTTC | CASSLYNEQFF
TRBJ2-6 | 17 | NA | TRBV11-2 | NA | TGTGCCAGCAGCCCCCGGTCCTACCTCTCTGGGGCCAACGTCCTGACTTTC | CASSPRSYLSGANVLTF
TRBJ2-1 | 16 | NA | TRBV6-1 | NA | TGTGCCAGCAGTGAAATGGGAGTTGGCTCCTACAATGAGCAGTTCTTC | CASSEMGVGSYNEQFF
TRBJ1-1 | 14 | NA | TRBV5-1 | TRBD1 | TGCGCCAGCAGCTTGGTGGCAGGGGGCACTGAAGCTTTCTTT | CASSLVAGGTEAFF
TRBJ2-5 | 14 | NA | TRBV6-1 | TRBD2 | TGTGCCAGCAGGCGGACTAGCGGGATGGAGACCCAGTACTTC | CASRRTSGMETQYF
TRBJ2-2 | 15 | once | TRBV6-1 | TRBD1 | TGTGCCAGCACGAAGGGGACAGGGGGGACCGGGGAGCTGTTTTTT | CASTKGTGGTGELFF
TRBJ2-3 | 15 | NA | TRBV5-1 | NA | TGCGCCAGCAGCTTGCGGGCGGGAAAACTCGATACGCAGTATTTT | CASSLRAGKLDTQYF
TRBJ2-7 | 14 | NA | TRBV19 | TRBD1 | TGTGCCAGTAGCGACAGGGTAGCTGCCTACGAGCAGTACTTC | CASSDRVAAYEQYF
TRBJ2-6 | 15 | NA | TRBV7-6 | NA | TGTGCCAGCAGCTTAGGTGTCTCTGGGGCCAACGTCCTGACTTTC | CASSLGVSGANVLTF
TRBJ1-2 | 14 | NA | TRBV15 | TRBD1 | TGTGCCACCAGCAGAGATCGGACAGGGTACGGCTACACCTTC | CATSRDRTGYGYTF
TRBJ1-2 | 13 | NA | TRBV4-1 | NA | TGCGCCAGCAGCTCCCACGGGGGCGACGGCTACACCTTC | CASSSHGGDGYTF
TRBJ1-2 | 13 | few | TRBV28 | NA | TGTGCCAGCAGTTTGGGGGCTAACTATGGCTACACCTTC | CASSLGANYGYTF
TRBJ2-1 | 14 | NA | TRBV28 | NA | TGTGCCAGCAGGTTCGGGAGCTCCTACAATGAGCAGTTCTTC | CASRFGSSYNEQFF
TRBJ2-7 | 16 | few | TRBV30 | TRBD2 | TGTGCCTGGAACCTGAAACGTGGGACTAGCGTTTACGAGCAGTACTTC | CAWNLKRGTSVYEQYF
TRBJ1-1 | 17 | NA | TRBV4-2 | TRBD1 | TGTGCCAGCAGCCAGGTGGGACAGGGGAGCCTGAACACTGAAGCTTTCTTT | CASSQVGQGSLNTEAFF
TRBJ1-5 | 14 | NA | TRBV18 | NA | TGTGCCAGCTCACCGGGGGGTAAAGATCAGCCCCAGCATTTT | CASSPGGKDQPQHF
TRBJ2-5 | 14 | NA | TRBV6-1 | NA | TGTGCCAGCAGTGAAGGACGGATCCAAGAGACCCAGTACTTC | CASSEGRIQETQYF
TRBJ2-5 | 13 | NA | TRBV9 | TRBD2 | TGTGCCAGCAGCGTACTAGCGGGAGAGACCCAGTACTTC | CASSVLAGETQYF
TRBJ2-1 | 16 | NA | TRBV5-1 | NA | TGCGCCAGCAGCTTTCAAGGCCGGACCTCCTACAATGAGCAGTTCTTC | CASSFQGRTSYNEQFF
TRBJ2-4 | 14 | NA | TRBV2 | TRBD1 | TGTGCCAGCTTAAGTACAGGGGGCAAATACATTCAGTACTTC | CASLSTGGKYIQYF
TRBJ2-7 | 12 | NA | TRBV29-1 | NA | TGCAGCGTTGAAACAGGGACCTACGAGCAGTACTTC | CSVETGTYEQYF